This T cell receptor beta chain is from a study of OX40 agonist ivuxolimab in advanced cancers. Study-level findings and limits: The specificity for antigen of the expanded peripheral T cells was not determined. There were, on average, more expanded clones in CD8+ T cells than in CD4+.

Sequencing used immunoSEQ multiplex PCR; TCRdb keeps in-frame clones, though not all of them. The table lists some 99,000 clones, approximately 90% of them singletons, with roughly 0.5% in the top ten. As concerns this clone: Its antigen is still unknown.

The V and J ends lost 7 bases and 7 bases respectively, with 23 bases between them. The CDR3 runs to 16 residues. Germline V lookup: CDR1 SNHLY, CDR2 FYNNEI. The origin of this receptor is an adult with an advanced solid tumor such as melanoma, head and neck, liver or kidney cancer. The sequencing used CD4+ or CD8+ T cells sorted from blood, collected in a trial of the OX40 agonist ivuxolimab. The chain combines TRBV2 with TRBJ2-1, with D maybe TRBD2 (7 bases). The CDR3 bases are TGTGCCAGCAACGGTGGGGGGGCCAGTGTCGTTAATGAGCAGTTCTTC. Protein: CASNGGGASVVNEQFF.